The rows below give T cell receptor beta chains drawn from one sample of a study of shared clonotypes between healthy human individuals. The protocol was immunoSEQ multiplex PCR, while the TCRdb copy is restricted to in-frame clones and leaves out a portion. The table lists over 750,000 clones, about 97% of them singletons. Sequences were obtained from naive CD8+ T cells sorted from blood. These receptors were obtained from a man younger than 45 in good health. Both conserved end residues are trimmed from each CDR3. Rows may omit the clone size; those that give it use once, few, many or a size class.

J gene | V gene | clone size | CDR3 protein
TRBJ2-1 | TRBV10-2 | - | ASSESMMRLAGGSSYNEQF
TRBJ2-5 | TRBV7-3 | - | ASSLPGSETQY
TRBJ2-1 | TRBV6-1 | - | ASSENSIGDEQF
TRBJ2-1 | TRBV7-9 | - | ASSSSRLGAEQF
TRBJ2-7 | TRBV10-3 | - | AISGGYGYEQY
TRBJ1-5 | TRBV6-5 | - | ASSYSNRQKNQPQH
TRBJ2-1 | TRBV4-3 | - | ASSRSRVYDEQF
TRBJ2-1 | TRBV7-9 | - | ASSSTSGIRWYEQF
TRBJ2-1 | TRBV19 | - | ASSIVASSYNEQF
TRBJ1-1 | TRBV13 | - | ASSPIEGFVRAF
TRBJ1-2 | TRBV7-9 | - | ASSLVPLSRIPYGYT
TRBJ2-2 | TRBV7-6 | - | ASSLDGRATGELF
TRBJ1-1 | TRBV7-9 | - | ASTGWVNTEAF
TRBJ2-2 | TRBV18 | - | ASSPPGTGNELF
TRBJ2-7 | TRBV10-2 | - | ASSESTYEQY
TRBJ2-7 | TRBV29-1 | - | SVFTGKHYEQY
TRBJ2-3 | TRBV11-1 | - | ASSDSGTLGDTQY
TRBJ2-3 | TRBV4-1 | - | ASSHRTSGRAQGTDTQY
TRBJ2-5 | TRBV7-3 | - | ASSLNPEETQY
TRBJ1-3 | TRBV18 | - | ASSPPVGDYSGNTIY
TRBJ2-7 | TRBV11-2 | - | ASSSSGPSYEQY
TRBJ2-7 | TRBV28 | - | ASSPGRLEQY
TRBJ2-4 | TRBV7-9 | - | ASSPAGGAKNIQY
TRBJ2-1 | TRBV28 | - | ASNSRGGTGHF
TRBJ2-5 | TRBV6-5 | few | ASSYEGGRLETQY
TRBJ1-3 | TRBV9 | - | ASSADGTGFGNTIY
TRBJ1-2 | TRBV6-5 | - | ASSYEGGPGGYT
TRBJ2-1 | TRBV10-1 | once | ASSHREYNGQF
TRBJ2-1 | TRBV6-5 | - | ASRAGLAFPNEQF
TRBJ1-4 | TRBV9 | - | ASSVNKEDPNEKLF
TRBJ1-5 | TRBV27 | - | ASSSRQGYSNQPQH
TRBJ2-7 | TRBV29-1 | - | SVEVGLAGYYEQY
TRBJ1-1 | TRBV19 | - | ASSILLGGASTEAF
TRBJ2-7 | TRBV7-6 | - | ASSFRTAYEQY
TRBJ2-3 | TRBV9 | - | ASSVGTSGSTDTQY
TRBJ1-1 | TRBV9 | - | ASSGLKSGAEAF
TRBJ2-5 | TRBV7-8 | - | ASSLAVEWQEETQY
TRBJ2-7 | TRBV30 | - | AWSSAPPLAGGALPNEQY
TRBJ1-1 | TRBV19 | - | ASSLFWDRGKNTEAF
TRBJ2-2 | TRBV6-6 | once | ASSYWDRGDTGELF
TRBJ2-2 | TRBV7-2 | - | ASSLGYQREVTDTGELF
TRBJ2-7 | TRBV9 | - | ASSVTGQLNEQY
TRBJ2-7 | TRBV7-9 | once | ASSTTSGTVGQVYEQY
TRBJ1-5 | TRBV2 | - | ASSGSSPNQPQH
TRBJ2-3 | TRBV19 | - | ASSGVAGVPDTQY
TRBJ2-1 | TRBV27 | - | ASSPLPRSQDNEQF
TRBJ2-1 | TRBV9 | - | ASSVGGGSGNEQF
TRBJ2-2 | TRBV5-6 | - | ASSIPGELF
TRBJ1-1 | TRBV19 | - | ASSATGRGPEAF
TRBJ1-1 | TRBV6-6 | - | ASRHRDTEAF
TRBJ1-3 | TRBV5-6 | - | ASSEGSSGNTIY
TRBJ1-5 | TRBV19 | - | ASSISLVQGIYDQPQH
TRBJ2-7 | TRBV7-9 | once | ASSQPTSGRTITYEQY